This T cell receptor (beta chain) appears in the sequencing data of a study of Graves' ophthalmopathy and Graves' hyperthyroidism. Study observations and caveats: As the model predicted ophthalmopathy progression, it achieved a sensitivity of just over 70% and a specificity of around 76%. Thyroid clonotypes that were expanded above 0.001 frequency mostly also appeared in blood.

For repertoire sequencing, the TCR beta CDR3 regions were amplified from RNA transcripts. The authors performed first-round RT-PCR with HTBI primers and then a second-round multiplex PCR. TCRdb used MiXCR to reprocess the multiplex PCR reads, holding one entry per CDR3 protein. The repertoire consists of hundreds of thousands of distinct CDR3 sequences, with around a fifth occurring once and the leading ten covering roughly 42%. This clonotype was seen more than once but under ten times. Its antigen is unidentified. This may be a read error, as it is one base from a much larger clone. CAS ≥3, NOSPECS ≥4, moderate-to-severe activity and duration under 3 months marked donors with ophthalmopathy. In this cohort, patients with other autoimmune diseases, uncontrolled infections, pregnancy or lactation were excluded. The source material was peripheral blood. The receptor was isolated from a woman aged 50 to 60 with Graves' ophthalmopathy.

CDR3 in DNA: TGTGCCAGCAGCCCCTGGACAGGGAATGGCTACACCTTC. Translation: CASSPWTGNGYTF. The V call is TRBV5-6, the J call TRBJ1-2; 8 positions agree with TRBD1. Germline V gives CDR1 SGHDT, CDR2 YYEEEE. The CDR3 consists of 13 residues. The ends lost 4 bases at V and 6 bases at J; junction bases unmatched: 5.